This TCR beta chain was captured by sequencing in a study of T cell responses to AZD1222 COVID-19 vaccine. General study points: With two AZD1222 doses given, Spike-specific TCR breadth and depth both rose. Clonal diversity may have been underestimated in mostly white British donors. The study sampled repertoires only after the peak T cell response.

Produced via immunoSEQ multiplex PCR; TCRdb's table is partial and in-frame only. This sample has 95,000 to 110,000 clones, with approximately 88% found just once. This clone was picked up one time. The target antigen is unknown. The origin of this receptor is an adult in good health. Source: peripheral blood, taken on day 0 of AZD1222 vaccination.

CDR3 sequence: CASSVGSTSGQETQYF. CDR3 bases: TGTGCCAGCAGCGTAGGGTCCACTAGCGGCCAAGAGACCCAGTACTTC. This chain uses TRBV9 with TRBJ2-5; TRBD2 matches at 8 bases. This CDR3 comprises 16 residues. CDR1 and CDR2 from the germline V gene are SGDLS and YYNGEE. Germline trimming cut 0 bases from V and 1 base from J; bases unmatched to any gene: 5.